This T cell receptor beta chain was obtained from a study of identical twins. To note about this clonotype: As yet, its antigen is unknown. This may be a read error: a much more frequent sequence differs by one nucleotide.

V dropped 6 bases and J dropped 9 bases, with 12 bases sitting between them. The germline CDR1 and CDR2 sequences are SQVTM and ANQGSEA. The CDR3 extends over 10 amino acids. General study results and limits: Possibly, invariant MAIT and iNKT cells partly confounded zero-insertion analyses. The study based its conclusions on cross-sectional statistical analysis and did not follow the same donors. Among monozygotic twins, out-of-frame TCR alpha sharing exceeded what models predicted. The study found weaker excess twin sharing in beta out-of-frame sequences.

TCRdb used MiXCR to reprocess the 5' RACE reads, holding one entry per CDR3 protein. Among some 1,600,000 distinct CDR3 sequences listed, about 32% were seen once. The TCR was taken from a newborn girl in good health. The gene calls are TRBV29-1 and TRBJ2-7; perhaps TRBD1 as D (5 bases). The sequenced sample consisted of cord blood. This CDR3 reads CSVAQGGQYF. The DNA for the CDR3 is TGCAGCGTAGCCCAGGGCGGGCAGTACTTC.